Below are 16 T cell receptor beta chains sequenced from a single sample in a study of spatial heterogeneity in lung cancer. Each CDR3 protein is one row after TCRdb ran MiXCR on the 5' RACE reads. The table shows approximately 82,000 distinct CDR3 sequences, with 10% to 15% occurring only once. Time point defined: sample taken at primary tumor resection. Tumor, nontumor lung or frozen PBMC supplied whole RNA, sequenced without sorting. Sequencing was performed on PBMCs, taken at surgery. The receptor source for this set is a male donor with early-stage non-small cell lung cancer.

This clonotype was found many times. The chain couples TRBV6-6 to TRBJ1-2; no clear D. The CDR3 is 12 amino acids. The germline V gene has CDR1 MNHNY and CDR2 SVGAGI (reference sequence). Deletions cut 5 bases from V and 1 base from J, with 5 bases between. Here the CDR3 DNA reads TGTGCCAGCAGTCCGAATAACTATGGCTACACCTTC. This codes for CASSPNNYGYTF.

This clonotype was picked up many times. The V gene is TRBV24-1, the J gene TRBJ2-7; 10 nucleotides match TRBD1. CDR3 size: 15 residues. The V gene end was trimmed by 4 bases and the J gene end by 1 base; junction bases not matched to a gene: 3. In germline, CDR1 is KGHDR, CDR2 SFDVKD. CDR3 region: CATSDPGQGSYEQYF. The CDR3 coding sequence is TGTGCCACCAGTGACCCGGGACAGGGGTCCTACGAGCAGTACTTC.

This clonotype was counted between two and nine times. The rearrangement links TRBV4-2 to TRBJ2-5, with TRBD2 matching 8 bases. The CDR3 spans 16 residues. J gave up 4 bases and V 1 base, and 8 bases lay outside the gene matches. Germline CDR1 is LGHNA and CDR2 is YNFKEQ. The CDR3 region is CASSQVPRGGGETQYF. In DNA form, the CDR3 reads TGTGCCAGCAGCCAAGTACCCCGGGGGGGCGGAGAGACCCAGTACTTC.

The chain employs TRBV11-1 and TRBJ1-4, with D maybe TRBD1 (5 bases). The germline V gene has CDR1 SGHAT and CDR2 FQDESV (reference sequence). This CDR3 has 13 residues. V lost 5 bases and J 8 bases, leaving 12 bases between the germline ends. Here the CDR3 DNA reads TGTGCCAGCAGCCCGGGACGGTGGGAAAAACTGTTTTTT. It codes for CASSPGRWEKLFF.

Many counts were recorded for this clonotype. This chain connects TRBV20-1 to TRBJ2-5; D gene unclear. This CDR3 region has 16 residues. Between the trimmed V and J ends, which lost 0 bases and 1 base, there was a span of 15 bases. Looked up from germline, CDR1 is DFQATT and CDR2 is SNEGSKA (reference sequence). CDR3 sequence: CSARDRWKSAQETQYF. The DNA of the CDR3 is TGCAGTGCTAGAGATCGATGGAAAAGCGCCCAAGAGACCCAGTACTTC.

This clonotype has a handful of counts. The chain carries TRBV7-9 and TRBJ2-6; D gene unclear. CDR3 length equals 15 residues. V was shortened by 10 bases and J by 2 bases, with 15 bases between the two germline ends. Germline loops: CDR1 SEHNR, CDR2 FQNEAQ (reference sequence). Here the CDR3 DNA reads TGTGCCACTCGAACTCTGCTCGCTGGGGCCAACGTCCTGACTTTC. It specifies CATRTLLAGANVLTF.

This clonotype has only a few counts. This chain links TRBV20-1 with TRBJ2-3; D might be TRBD1 or TRBD2, each matching 5 bases. The germline CDR1 and CDR2 sequences are DFQATT and SNEGSKA (reference sequence). The V and J ends lost 6 bases and 2 bases respectively, with 24 bases between them. The CDR3 runs 17 residues. The CDR3 coding sequence is TGCAGTGCCCCGAGGGTCCTTTCTACCGGGGCCACAGATACGCAGTATTTT. Residues: CSAPRVLSTGATDTQYF.

Only a few counts were recorded for this clonotype. The V call is TRBV6-1, the J call TRBJ1-3; no clear D. The V and J ends lost 2 bases and 4 bases respectively, with 9 bases between them. CDR1 is MNHNS and CDR2 is SASEGT in the germline V gene. The CDR3 is 14 amino acids. CDR3 coding DNA: TGTGCCAGCAGTGAAATGAACATCGGAAACACCATATATTTT. Translation: CASSEMNIGNTIYF.

This chain joins TRBV6-1 and TRBJ2-1; D remains unclear. In germline, CDR1 is MNHNS, CDR2 SASEGT. This CDR3 comprises 16 residues. The V and J ends lost 3 bases and 4 bases respectively, with 16 bases between them. CDR3 sequence: CASSDRALVGYNEQFF. Here the CDR3 DNA reads TGTGCCAGCAGTGACCGGGCCTTGGTGGGATACAATGAGCAGTTCTTC.

This clonotype was picked up a small number of times. The rearrangement joins TRBV7-2 to TRBJ2-3, with D perhaps matching TRBD2 (6 bases). The V gene lost 3 bases and the J gene lost 7 bases, with 14 bases spanning the gap. CDR1 and CDR2 from the germline V gene are SGHTA and FQGNSA. The CDR3 spans 14 residues. CDR3 bases: TGTGCCAGCAGCTTCTGGGGACGGGAGAATACGCAGTATTTT. It is translated as CASSFWGRENTQYF. The full variable domain, completed using reference TRBV7-2 and TRBJ2-3, is GAGVSQSPSNKVTEKGKDVELRCDPISGHTALYWYRQSLGQGLEFLIYFQGNSAPDKSGLPSDRFSAERTGGSVSTLTIQRTQQEDSAVYLCASSFWGRENTQYFGPGTRLTVL.

V and J are TRBV3-1 and TRBJ2-1; D remains unclear. CDR3 length: 14 residues. Germline-derived CDR1 and CDR2 are LGHDT and YNNKEL (reference sequence). Trimming stripped 4 bases from V and 1 base from J, with 8 bases between. The CDR3 loop is CASSPGRSYNEQFF. In DNA form, the CDR3 reads TGTGCCAGCAGCCCTGGGCGGTCCTACAATGAGCAGTTCTTC.

The genes are TRBV2 and TRBJ2-7; 11 bases agree with TRBD2. In germline, CDR1 is SNHLY, CDR2 FYNNEI. This CDR3 has 16 residues. V shed 1 base, J shed 2 bases, and the junction held 4 bases outside the gene matches. The CDR3 loop reads CASSEESLAGAYEQYF. The CDR3 region has the DNA TGTGCCAGCAGTGAAGAATCACTAGCGGGAGCCTACGAGCAGTACTTC.

This clonotype occurred many times. The CDR3 nucleotides read TGTGCCAGCAGCTTAGTTGGCTGGGCTGTCCGGAACGGTGGCTACACCTTC. Encoded protein: CASSLVGWAVRNGGYTF. The gene calls are TRBV7-2 and TRBJ1-2; D unclear. Germline values: CDR1 SGHTA, CDR2 FQGNSA. The CDR3 extends over 17 amino acids. V shed 1 base and J shed 7 bases, with 22 bases lying between them.

This clonotype was seen only a few times. The chain uses TRBV11-2 and TRBJ2-3; unclear D gene. The V end lost 2 bases, the J end lost 2 bases, and 11 bases lay between the germline ends. In germline, CDR1 is SGHAT, CDR2 FQNNGV. This CDR3 spans 15 amino acids. The CDR3 DNA reads TGTGCCAGCAGCTTAAGAGGCAGTTTCACAGATACGCAGTATTTT. The encoded protein is CASSLRGSFTDTQYF.

This clonotype has a handful of counts. The chain couples TRBV30 to TRBJ1-5; no clear D gene. The CDR3 runs to 16 residues. Germline V lookup: CDR1 GTSNPN, CDR2 SVGIG (reference sequence). V was shortened by 2 bases and J by 4 bases, with 18 bases between the two germline ends. Here the CDR3 reads CAWSPLTGVGNQPQHF. CDR3 nucleotide sequence: TGTGCCTGGAGTCCACTGACGGGAGTTGGGAATCAGCCCCAGCATTTT.

This clonotype was found a few times. The chain carries TRBV20-1 and TRBJ2-3, with D possibly being TRBD2 (5 bases). The CDR3 contains 18 residues. The germline V gene has CDR1 DFQATT and CDR2 SNEGSKA (reference sequence). V gave up 0 bases and J gave up 2 bases, with 21 bases separating them. The CDR3 bases are TGCAGTGCTAGAGATCAAATAATAGCTAGCCCGAACACAGATACGCAGTATTTT. The encoded protein is CSARDQIIASPNTDTQYF.